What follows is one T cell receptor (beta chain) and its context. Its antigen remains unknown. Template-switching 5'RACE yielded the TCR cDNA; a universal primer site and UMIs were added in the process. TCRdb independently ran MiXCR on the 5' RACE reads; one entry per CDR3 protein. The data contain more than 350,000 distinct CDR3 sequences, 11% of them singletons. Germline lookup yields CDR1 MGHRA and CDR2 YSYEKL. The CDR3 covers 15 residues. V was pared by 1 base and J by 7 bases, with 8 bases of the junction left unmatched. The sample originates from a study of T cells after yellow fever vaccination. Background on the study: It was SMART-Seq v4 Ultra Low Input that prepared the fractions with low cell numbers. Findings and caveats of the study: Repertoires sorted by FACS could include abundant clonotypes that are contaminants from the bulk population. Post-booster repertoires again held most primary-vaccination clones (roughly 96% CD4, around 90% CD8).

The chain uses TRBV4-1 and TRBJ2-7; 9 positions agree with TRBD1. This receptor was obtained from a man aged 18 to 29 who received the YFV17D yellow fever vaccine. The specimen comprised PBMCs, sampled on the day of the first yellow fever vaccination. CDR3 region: CASSQGDRAPPEQYF. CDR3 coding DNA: TGCGCCAGCAGCCAAGGGGACAGGGCCCCTCCGGAGCAGTACTTC.